A few counts support the clone carrying this T cell receptor beta chain. The CDR3 length is 15 residues. Germline CDR1 and CDR2: SGHDN and FVKESK. V shed 4 bases and J shed 1 base, with 13 bases lying between them. These data belong to a study of cytomegalovirus exposure and HLA in healthy donors. This PCR relied on a set of 60 Vbeta primers and 13 Jbeta primers. TCRdb's table, derived via immunoSEQ multiplex PCR, lists solely in-frame clones and lacks some. The profile covers about 170,000 clones, with roughly 85% appearing a single time and about 2% taken by the ten largest. The genes are TRBV14 and TRBJ1-2; D unclear. This clonotype was obtained from a man younger than 30 in good health and CMV-seropositive. Material for sequencing was PBMCs. CDR3 in amino acids: CASSPGGALNYGYTF. The CDR3, as DNA: TGTGCCAGCAGCCCCGGAGGAGCTCTTAACTATGGCTACACCTTC.